This is a list of T cell receptor beta chains from one sample in a study of blood T cells in healthy people across ages. TCRdb redid the calling of the 5' RACE reads with MiXCR, one entry per CDR3 protein. The sample lists around 1,500,000 distinct CDR3 sequences; 28% were seen once. The sequenced material came from blood. These receptors all stem from a woman in her 30s in good health. CDR3s include the opening cysteine and the closing phenylalanine or tryptophan. A D gene is named only where the DNA matches it firmly. Only some rows state a clone size, as once, few, many or a class for expanded clones.

j_call v_call d_call clone_size cdr3_aa cdr3_nt
TRBJ1-1 TRBV10-3 . few CAISEGVSTRTEAFF TGTGCCATCAGTGAAGGGGTCTCCACTCGCACTGAAGCTTTCTTT
TRBJ1-4 TRBV6-6 . . CASSYSPGVEKLFF TGTGCCAGCAGTTACTCGCCGGGGGTTGAAAAACTGTTTTTT
TRBJ2-1 TRBV7-2 TRBD2 . CASSSRGLAGGKRYNEQFF TGTGCCAGCAGCTCTAGAGGGCTAGCGGGGGGAAAAAGGTACAATGAGCAGTTCTTC
TRBJ2-5 TRBV2 . few CASSDGGLGRETQYF TGTGCCAGCAGTGACGGCGGCCTAGGTCGGGAGACCCAGTACTTC
TRBJ2-2 TRBV5-1 TRBD2 . CASSRIAGLTNTGELFF TGCGCCAGCAGCCGGATAGCGGGACTAACGAACACCGGGGAGCTGTTTTTT
TRBJ2-3 TRBV20-1 . . CSAREGTGETDTQYF TGCAGTGCTAGAGAGGGGACGGGAGAGACAGATACGCAGTATTTT
TRBJ2-3 TRBV7-8 TRBD2 . CASSKNSGGFGSTDTQYF TGTGCCAGCAGCAAGAACAGCGGGGGATTTGGGAGCACAGATACGCAGTATTTT
TRBJ1-2 TRBV7-2 . few CASSLIRFDGYTF TGTGCCAGCAGCCTTATCCGATTTGACGGCTACACCTTC
TRBJ2-4 TRBV18 . few CASSPPSSGLQNIQYF TGTGCCAGCTCACCACCGAGTTCAGGGCTACAAAACATTCAGTACTTC
TRBJ2-7 TRBV5-1 TRBD1 . CASSFSPGQGGGEQYF TGCGCCAGCAGCTTTTCCCCGGGACAGGGTGGTGGTGAGCAGTACTTC
TRBJ1-2 TRBV20-1 . few CSARDSGRRSYGFTF TGCAGTGCTAGAGACTCCGGGCGGCGCAGCTATGGCTTCACCTTC
TRBJ1-5 TRBV18 . few CASSPQAVQPQHF TGTGCCAGCTCACCACAGGCCGTACAGCCCCAGCATTTT
TRBJ2-3 TRBV7-7 TRBD2 . CASSPVGAGGPQDTQYF TGTGCCAGCAGCCCTGTAGGGGCGGGGGGGCCCCAAGATACGCAGTATTTT
TRBJ2-1 TRBV7-2 TRBD2 . CASSFPTSGYNEQFF TGTGCCAGCAGCTTCCCGACTAGCGGTTACAATGAGCAGTTCTTC
TRBJ2-2 TRBV25-1 . . CASSESQYTGELFF TGTGCCAGCAGTGAGTCCCAGTACACCGGGGAGCTGTTTTTT
TRBJ2-7 TRBV12-3/TRBV12-4 . . CASSRVKADEQYF TGTGCCAGCAGTCGAGTCAAAGCAGATGAGCAGTACTTC
TRBJ2-3 TRBV6-6 . . CASSGGPPHTDTQYF TGTGCCAGCAGTGGCGGGCCACCGCACACAGATACGCAGTATTTT
TRBJ2-7 TRBV5-4 TRBD2 . CASSLGLAGSVEQYF TGTGCCAGCAGCCTGGGGCTAGCGGGTAGCGTCGAGCAGTACTTC
TRBJ2-5 TRBV27 . . CASSLSTSHQETQYF TGTGCCAGCAGTTTATCTACTAGCCACCAAGAGACCCAGTACTTC
TRBJ2-1 TRBV5-1 . few CASSGEDNGNEQFF TGCGCCAGCAGCGGGGAGGACAACGGCAATGAGCAGTTCTTC
TRBJ1-5 TRBV15 TRBD1 . CATSGNLNGQGCQPQHF TGTGCCACCAGCGGAAATCTTAACGGACAGGGGTGCCAGCCCCAGCATTTT
TRBJ2-1 TRBV28 TRBD2 . CASSFAAGGRNEQFF TGTGCCAGCAGTTTCGCAGCGGGGGGGCGCAATGAGCAGTTCTTC
TRBJ2-7 TRBV20-1 . . CSARDSRGGSEQYF TGCAGTGCTAGAGATTCGAGAGGGGGGAGCGAGCAGTACTTC
TRBJ2-1 TRBV3-1 . few CASSSRTKSSYNEQFF TGTGCCAGCAGCTCCAGGACCAAGAGCTCCTACAATGAGCAGTTCTTC
TRBJ2-5 TRBV14 . . CASNQRTEETQYF TGTGCCAGCAACCAACGGACGGAAGAGACCCAGTACTTC
TRBJ1-1 TRBV29-1 . . CSVEDRVSARGTFF TGCAGCGTTGAAGATCGTGTGTCGGCCCGAGGCACTTTCTTT
TRBJ2-1 TRBV4-3 . . CASSQGILNEQFF TGCGCCAGCAGCCAGGGTATTCTCAATGAGCAGTTCTTC
TRBJ2-3 TRBV27 TRBD1 . CASSIDRASTDTQYF TGTGCCAGCAGCATCGACAGGGCGAGCACAGATACGCAGTATTTT
TRBJ2-5 TRBV4-1 . once CASSPPEGAETQYF TGCGCCAGCAGCCCCCCGGAAGGGGCTGAGACCCAGTACTTC